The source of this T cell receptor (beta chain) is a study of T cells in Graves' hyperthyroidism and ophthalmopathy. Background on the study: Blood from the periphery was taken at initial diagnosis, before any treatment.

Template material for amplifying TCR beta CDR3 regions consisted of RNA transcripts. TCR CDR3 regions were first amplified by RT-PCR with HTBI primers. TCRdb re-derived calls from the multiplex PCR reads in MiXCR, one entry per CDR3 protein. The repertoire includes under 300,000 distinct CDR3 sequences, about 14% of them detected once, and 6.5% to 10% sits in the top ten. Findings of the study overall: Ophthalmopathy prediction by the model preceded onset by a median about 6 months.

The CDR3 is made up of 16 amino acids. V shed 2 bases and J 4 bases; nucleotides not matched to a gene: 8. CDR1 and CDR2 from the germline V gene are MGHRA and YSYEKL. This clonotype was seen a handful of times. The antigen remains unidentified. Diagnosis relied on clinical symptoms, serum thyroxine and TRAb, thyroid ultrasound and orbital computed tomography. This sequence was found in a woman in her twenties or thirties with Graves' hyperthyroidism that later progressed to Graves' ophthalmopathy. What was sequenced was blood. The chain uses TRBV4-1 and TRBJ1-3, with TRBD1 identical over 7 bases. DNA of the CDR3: TGCGCCAGCAGCCAACACGGACAGGTGGGCGGAAACACCATATATTTT. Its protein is CASSQHGQVGGNTIYF.